These 9 T cell receptor beta chains came from one sample sequenced in a study of cytomegalovirus exposure and HLA in healthy donors. Primers for the PCR totalled 60 Vbeta and 13 Jbeta. TCRdb's table, derived via immunoSEQ multiplex PCR, lists solely in-frame clones and lacks some. Of roughly 170,000 clones detected, around 84% appear once; the ten largest clones hold 0.95% to 1.5%. Source material: PBMCs. The receptors derive from a girl aged 2 to 10 in good health and CMV-seropositive.

This chain joins TRBV5-1 and TRBJ2-6; D not resolved. Germline-derived CDR1 and CDR2 are SGHRS and YFSETQ. CDR3 length equals 18 residues. Trimming left V 2 bases short and J 0 bases short, with 15 bases between. The chain's CDR3 is CASSFVMETSSGANVLTF. CDR3 sequence (DNA): TGCGCCAGCAGCTTTGTAATGGAGACCAGCTCTGGGGCCAACGTCCTGACTTTC.

V is TRBV7-2 and J is TRBJ2-5, with D perhaps matching TRBD2 (6 bases). CDR1 is SGHTA and CDR2 is FQGNSA in the germline V gene. With 0 bases removed from V and 2 bases from J, the gap between germline ends came to 10 bases. The CDR3 covers 15 residues. The DNA for the CDR3 is TGTGCCAGCAGCTTAGCGGGAGGACGGCAAGAGACCCAGTACTTC. As protein: CASSLAGGRQETQYF.

The rearrangement uses TRBV30 and TRBJ2-2, with a tentative D call TRBD1 (5 bases). Germline lookup yields CDR1 GTSNPN and CDR2 SVGIG (reference sequence). With 4 bases removed from V and 7 bases from J, the gap between germline ends came to 22 bases. The CDR3 extends over 16 amino acids. The CDR3 is CAWTPGRQGKIGELFF. DNA of the CDR3: TGTGCCTGGACCCCTGGGCGGCAGGGTAAAATCGGGGAGCTGTTTTTT.

Regarding this clone: At one of its ends the junction is not consistent with the germline gene, which may arise from a read error. The V call is TRBV6-1, the J call TRBJ1-2, with TRBD1 matching 7 bases. Germline V gene lookup returns CDR1 MNHNS and CDR2 SASEGT. The CDR3 totals 14 residues. CDR3 in amino acids: CASSTTRDRTQTDF. The DNA for the CDR3 is TGTGCCAGCAGTACCACTCGGGACAGAACACAAACGGACTTC.

This chain joins TRBV7-8 and TRBJ2-7; a possible D gene is TRBD2 (6 bases). Germline lookup yields CDR1 SGHVS and CDR2 FQNEAQ. There are 13 residues in the CDR3. The V end lost 4 bases, the J end lost 3 bases, and 10 bases lay between the germline ends. The DNA for the CDR3 is TGTGCCAGCAGCTGGGGACTTATCTACGAGCAGTACTTC. Encoded protein: CASSWGLIYEQYF.

The chain couples TRBV6-6 to TRBJ2-5; D remains ambiguous. This CDR3 is built from 14 residues. V was pared by 7 bases and J by 7 bases, with 19 bases between. Per the germline V gene, CDR1 is MNHNY and CDR2 is SVGAGI (reference sequence). The CDR3 region is CASIGYGRLWTQYF. CDR3 nucleotide sequence: TGTGCCAGCATCGGGTACGGTCGCTTGTGGACCCAGTACTTC.

This clone is a singleton in its sample. The chain has TRBV5-4 and TRBJ2-7; TRBD2 aligns across 12 bases. There are 17 residues in the CDR3. Trimming took 4 bases from V and 0 from J; bases not matched to a gene: 8. Germline lookup yields CDR1 SGHNT and CDR2 YYREEE (reference sequence). The CDR3 sequence: CASSEGLAGGSSYEQYF. Written as DNA, the CDR3 is TGTGCCAGCAGCGAGGGACTAGCGGGCGGTAGCTCCTACGAGCAGTACTTC.

Points on this clone: One end of the junction varies from germline; a read error may be responsible. The chain links TRBV2 to TRBJ2-2, with 8 bases matching TRBD1. This CDR3 region has 14 residues. In germline, CDR1 is SNHLY, CDR2 FYNNEI. Here the CDR3 reads CAGSLQGAVGELFF. DNA for the CDR3: TGTGCCGGCAGTTTGCAGGGGGCGGTCGGGGAGCTGTTTTTT. The whole variable domain, filled in from reference TRBV2 and TRBJ2-2, reads EPEVTQTPSHQVTQMGQEVILRCVPISNHLYFYWYRQILGQKVEFLVSFYNNEISEKSEIFDDQFSVERPDGSNFTLKIRSTKLEDSAMYFCAGSLQGAVGELFFGEGSRLTVL.

The genes are TRBV28 and TRBJ2-3, with a tentative D call TRBD1 (6 bases). Germline values: CDR1 MDHEN, CDR2 SYDVKM. The CDR3 is made up of 17 amino acids. Trimming removed 4 bases from V and 0 bases from J, with 17 bases in between. The CDR3 reads CASSSAPGGGSTDTQYF. In DNA form, the CDR3 reads TGTGCCAGCAGTTCAGCCCCTGGGGGCGGAAGCACAGATACGCAGTATTTT.